This T cell receptor (beta chain) was documented in a study of regulatory T cells in long-lasting Graves disease. Whole-study results and caveats: In persistent patients, shared public clonotypes (2,741) outnumbered those in new patients (about 970).

Researchers made TCR beta libraries by using iRepertoire HTBI primers and running Arm-PCR on CDR3 regions. TCRdb recomputed calls from the multiplex PCR reads with MiXCR, one row per CDR3 protein. The table records approximately 540,000 distinct CDR3 sequences, around 12% of them present only once. Ten or more counts support this clonotype. Its antigen remains unknown. Per the germline V gene, CDR1 is MGHDK and CDR2 is SYGVNS. The CDR3 is made up of 14 amino acids. The trim removed 6 bases at V and 8 bases at J, leaving 12 bases unmatched. Time point given: newly diagnosed GD, antithyroid drugs for less than 3 months. Construction of the TCR library relied on RNA isolated from PBMCs. As a group, patients came from one endocrinology department in Xi'an, China. These sequences were also reported in another study, on T cells in Graves' hyperthyroidism and ophthalmopathy.

This clonotype was sampled from a woman in her 30s with Graves disease. This sequence joins TRBV25-1 and TRBJ1-2, with 7 bases identical to TRBD1. This sample comprised peripheral blood mononuclear cells (PBMCs), obtained at new diagnosis, from a patient treated with antithyroid drugs. The CDR3 DNA is TGTGCCAGCAGCCCTGTAGACAGGGTTCAAGGCTACACCTTC. It codes for CASSPVDRVQGYTF.